This TCR beta chain is drawn from a study of monozygotic twins with inflammatory bowel disease. The study's findings and limits: Limited power may explain why concordant and discordant twins showed no difference in repertoire similarity.

On this clonotype: The antigen is not known.

TCRdb reprocessed the 5' RACE reads, keeping one entry per CDR3 protein, no DNA. Its table lists approximately 420,000 distinct CDR3 sequences. The germline V gene has CDR1 LGHDT and CDR2 YNNKEL (reference sequence). The CDR3 loop spans 17 amino acids. The V and J genes are TRBV3-1 and TRBJ1-1; TCRdb calls TRBD1, which cannot be checked without DNA. Material: blood. The clonotype was recovered from a human donor with ulcerative colitis or Crohn's disease, or a healthy co-twin of an affected twin (not recorded which). This CDR3 reads CASSQEEWGRRGTEAFF. The full variable domain, with the rest looked up from reference TRBV3-1 and TRBJ1-1, is DTAVSQTPKYLVTQMGNDKSIKCEQNLGHDTMYWYKQDSKKFLKIMFSYNNKELIINETVPNRFSPKSPDKAHLNLHINSLELGDSAVYFCASSQEEWGRRGTEAFFGQGTRLTVV.